The 7 T cell receptor beta chains given below trace back to one sample, sequenced in a study of T cells in Graves' hyperthyroidism and ophthalmopathy. Template material for amplifying TCR beta CDR3 regions consisted of RNA transcripts. A first-round RT-PCR of the TCR CDR3 used the HTBI primer set. TCRdb analysed the multiplex PCR reads with MiXCR anew, one entry per CDR3 protein. The table has about 500,000 distinct CDR3 sequences, about 15% seen once. Sequencing used blood. The receptors derive from a woman under 40 with Graves' ophthalmopathy.

In this sample, this clonotype turned up many times. CDR3 protein: CASSQGSPAHNEQFF. The DNA for the CDR3 is TGTGCCAGCAGCCAAGGATCACCAGCGCACAATGAGCAGTTCTTC. The V call is TRBV14, the J call TRBJ2-1; D gene uncertain. Trimming pared 1 base from V and 5 bases from J, leaving 12 bases between. The CDR3 spans 15 residues. Germline V gives CDR1 SGHDN, CDR2 FVKESK.

This clonotype occurred once. The rearrangement joins TRBV14 to TRBJ2-5, with 8 bases that match TRBD2. V dropped 0 bases and J dropped 10; count of bases not matched to a gene: 10. Germline V gene lookup returns CDR1 SGHDN and CDR2 FVKESK. CDR3 length: 15 amino acids. CDR3 DNA: TGTGCCAGCAGCCAAGAGAACTTTCTAGCGGGCAACCAGTACTTC. Translation: CASSQENFLAGNQYF.

This clonotype was found a few times. V gene TRBV7-2 combines with J gene TRBJ2-1; D may be TRBD2 (6 bases). The CDR3 totals 15 residues. Germline CDR1 SGHTA, CDR2 FQGNSA. Between the trimmed V and J ends, which lost 6 bases and 4 bases, there was a span of 16 bases. CDR3 nucleotides: TGTGCCAGCAGTTCGGGACTTGGTCAATACAATGAGCAGTTCTTC. This encodes CASSSGLGQYNEQFF.

This clonotype was seen at least ten times. One end of the junction fails to match germline, which may point to a read error. The chain couples TRBV11-2 to TRBJ2-5; 7 bases map to TRBD2. There are 15 residues in the CDR3. Germline lookup yields CDR1 SGHAT and CDR2 FQNNGV. The CDR3: CASSLAGTTQETQYF. Here the CDR3 DNA reads TGTGCCAGCAGTTTAGCGGGCACTACCCAAGAGACCCAGTACTTC. The variable domain in full, with the rest retrieved from reference TRBV11-2 and TRBJ2-5, is EAGVAQSPRYKIIEKRQSVAFWCNPISGHATLYWYQQILGQGPKLLIQFQNNGVVDDSQLPKDRFSAERLKGVDSTLKIQPAKLEDSAVYLCASSLAGTTQETQYFGPGTRLLVL.

This clonotype was picked up a small number of times. J is TRBJ1-1 and V is TRBV10-2; possible D gene TRBD1, 6 bases. Germline lookup yields CDR1 WSHSY and CDR2 SAAADI. CDR3 size: 15 residues. Trimming took off 3 bases at V and 8 bases at J, with 19 bases between the two ends. CDR3 bases: TGCGCCAGCAGTGACCCGATAAGGGGGGTTTTCGAAGCTTTCTTT. As protein: CASSDPIRGVFEAFF.

The V gene is TRBV7-2, the J gene TRBJ1-1; D gene unclear. V was shortened by 3 bases and J by 1 base, with 6 bases between the two germline ends. Germline values: CDR1 SGHTA, CDR2 FQGNSA. The CDR3 loop spans 13 amino acids. The CDR3 region has the DNA TGTGCCAGCAGCTTGACTTGGAACACTGAAGCTTTCTTT. It encodes CASSLTWNTEAFF.

The chain links TRBV7-9 to TRBJ2-7; D may match TRBD1 or TRBD2 (5 bases each). Trimming cost V 1 base and J 2 bases, with 12 bases left between them. Germline CDR1 SEHNR, CDR2 FQNEAQ (reference sequence). The CDR3 has 15 residues. The CDR3 reads CASSLEKLGAYEQYF. Written as DNA, the CDR3 is TGTGCCAGCAGCTTAGAAAAACTGGGGGCCTACGAGCAGTACTTC.